This note documents a single T cell receptor beta chain sequence. The entry originates in a study of blood T cell repertoires in COVID-19. V lost 3 bases and J 6 bases, leaving 14 bases between the germline ends. CDR3 length equals 15 residues. In germline, CDR1 is KGHSH, CDR2 LQKENI. The table came from immunoSEQ multiplex PCR; TCRdb's copy has only in-frame clones and leaves some out. The sample includes about 160,000 clones, 82% of them seen just once. The sequenced sample was PBMCs or T cells enriched from blood (not recorded which). This rearrangement joins TRBV18 to TRBJ1-4; tentative D call: TRBD1 (5 bases). The receptor was derived from a man aged 60-69 years who had recovered from COVID-19. CDR3 nucleotides: TGTGCCAGCTCACCTACAGGTCTGGTCGATGAAAAACTGTTTTTT. Translating it yields CASSPTGLVDEKLFF.